One T cell receptor (beta chain) is described in this entry. Its cognate antigen is unknown. This sample stems from a study of cytomegalovirus exposure and HLA in healthy donors. Study background: The roughly 120 validation repertoires, a later analysis reported, used the same platform as the roughly 610 first-cohort repertoires.

Trimming took 5 bases from V and 7 from J; bases not matched to a gene: 8. CDR1 SGHTA and CDR2 FQGTGA come from the germline V gene. The CDR3 has 15 residues. TCRdb keeps only in-frame clones here, not all; method: immunoSEQ multiplex PCR. The table has some 150,000 clones, 75% to 90% seen once. Study observations and caveats: It was 164 TCR beta chains that were listed as cytomegalovirus-associated. Confirmation was obtained in vitro that a few CMV-associated chains are specific for CMV antigens.

Sequenced: PBMCs. The clonotype originates from a man between 18 and 29 years old in good health and CMV-seropositive. The V and J genes are TRBV7-3 and TRBJ2-1; TRBD2 matches 10 bases. The CDR3 here is CASSLIAGGLNEQFF. Written as DNA, the CDR3 is TGTGCCAGCAGCCTGATAGCGGGGGGCTTGAATGAGCAGTTCTTC. Complete variable domain (other parts from reference TRBV7-3 and TRBJ2-1): GAGVSQTPSNKVTEKGKYVELRCDPISGHTALYWYRQSLGQGPEFLIYFQGTGAADDSGLPNDRFFAVRPEGSVSTLKIQRTERGDSAVYLCASSLIAGGLNEQFFGPGTRLTVL.